What follows are 25 T cell receptor beta chains derived from one specimen sequenced in a study of blood T cell repertoires in COVID-19. The data were produced by immunoSEQ multiplex PCR, yet TCRdb's version contains in-frame clones alone and is incomplete. This repertoire shows just over 300,000 clones, 89% found once; its top ten account for 1.5% to 2%. Sequenced: peripheral blood. All receptors come from a woman in her 30s with COVID-19, enrolled during active disease.

V and J are TRBV11-2 and TRBJ1-1; TRBD1 aligns across 8 bases. Trimming cost V 5 bases and J 3 bases; bases outside gene matches: 5. Germline CDR1 is SGHAT and CDR2 is FQNNGV. The CDR3 contains 14 residues. In DNA, the CDR3 is TGTGCCAGCAGCCAGGACAGGGCTTACACTGAAGCTTTCTTT. Protein sequence: CASSQDRAYTEAFF.

The chain recombines TRBV19 with TRBJ1-3; no definite D call. Germline loops: CDR1 LNHDA, CDR2 SQIVND (reference sequence). V lost 3 bases and J lost 0, with 15 bases in between. This CDR3 has 17 residues. CDR3 in amino acids: CASSITGVLISGNTIYF. As DNA, the CDR3 is TGTGCCAGTAGTATCACCGGGGTACTAATCTCTGGAAACACCATATATTTT. The full variable domain, rest sourced from reference TRBV19 and TRBJ1-3, is DGGITQSPKYLFRKEGQNVTLSCEQNLNHDAMYWYRQDPGQGLRLIYYSQIVNDFQKGDIAEGYSVSREKKESFPLTVTSAQKNPTAFYLCASSITGVLISGNTIYFGEGSWLTVV.

As concerns this clone: An end of the junction differs from the germline gene, which may be a read error. The chain joins TRBV5-1 to TRBJ2-1; 8 bases are shared with TRBD1. The CDR3 totals 15 residues. CDR1 and CDR2 from the germline V gene are SGHRS and YFSETQ. Here the CDR3 reads CASRLGGQASNEQFF. The DNA for the CDR3 is TGCGCCAGCAGATTGGGGGGACAGGCTTCCAATGAGCAGTTCTTC.

The rearrangement uses TRBV2 and TRBJ1-5; D uncertain. The CDR3 loop spans 11 amino acids. Trimming stripped 6 bases from V and 9 bases from J, with 9 bases between. Germline V gene lookup returns CDR1 SNHLY and CDR2 FYNNEI. As DNA, the CDR3 is TGTGCCAGCAGCCCCGAGGGGCCCCAGCATTTT. It encodes CASSPEGPQHF. Combining the CDR3 with reference TRBV2 and TRBJ1-5 gives the whole variable domain EPEVTQTPSHQVTQMGQEVILRCVPISNHLYFYWYRQILGQKVEFLVSFYNNEISEKSEIFDDQFSVERPDGSNFTLKIRSTKLEDSAMYFCASSPEGPQHFGDGTRLSIL.

The chain is built from TRBV19 and TRBJ1-4; the D is unclear. The ends were cut back, 7 bases at V and 4 bases at J, with 13 bases in the middle. This CDR3 has 14 residues. CDR1 is LNHDA and CDR2 is SQIVND in the germline V gene (reference sequence). CDR3 coding DNA: TGTGCCAGTACGTCACGGGTTATTAATGAAAAACTGTTTTTT. This gives the protein CASTSRVINEKLFF.

The V gene is TRBV3-1 (or the pseudogene TRBV3-2), the J gene TRBJ2-5; D remains ambiguous. The CDR3 is 13 residues long. Trimming took 1 base from V and 5 from J, leaving 8 bases between them. Germline V gene lookup returns CDR1 LGHDT and CDR2 YNNKEL (reference sequence). The CDR3 DNA sequence: TGTGCCAGCAGCCAAGCTAGTCTGGAGACCCAGTACTTC. Encoded protein: CASSQASLETQYF.

The chain uses TRBV19 and TRBJ2-5, with TRBD2 matching 8 bases. This CDR3 region has 15 residues. Germline loops: CDR1 LNHDA, CDR2 SQIVND (reference sequence). The V and J ends lost 6 bases and 2 bases, in that order; junction bases with no gene match: 8. CDR3: CASRLTSVQQETQYF. The CDR3 DNA reads as TGTGCCAGTAGACTGACTAGCGTCCAGCAAGAGACCCAGTACTTC.

V is TRBV19 and J is TRBJ2-1; TRBD2 is a possible D gene (5 bases). V dropped 4 bases and J dropped 9 bases, with 19 bases sitting between them. The CDR3 contains 15 residues. Germline CDR1 and CDR2: LNHDA and SQIVND (reference sequence). CDR3 sequence (DNA): TGTGCCAGTAGTACGTTTTTCGGCGGGTTTGGTGAGCAGTTCTTC. It yields the protein CASSTFFGGFGEQFF.

This clone was recorded only once. The rearrangement joins TRBV18 to TRBJ1-1; D possibly corresponds to TRBD1 (6 bases). Per the germline V gene, CDR1 is KGHSH and CDR2 is LQKENI. The CDR3 length is 13 residues. V lost 5 bases and J 4 bases, leaving 11 bases between the germline ends. The CDR3 here is CASSTTGSTEAFF. For the CDR3, the DNA is TGTGCCAGCTCAACAACAGGGAGCACTGAAGCTTTCTTT.

The chain combines TRBV6-5 with TRBJ1-6, with a weak D call TRBD1 (5 bases). The CDR3 totals 12 residues. V gave up 6 bases and J gave up 8 bases, with 8 bases separating them. Looked up from germline, CDR1 is MNHEY and CDR2 is SVGAGI. The CDR3 DNA reads TGTGCCAGCAGGCAGGGTGATTCACCCCTCCACTTT. Translating it yields CASRQGDSPLHF.

The chain recombines TRBV7-2 with TRBJ2-3; 9 bases line up with TRBD2. V trimming: 1 base; J trimming: 3 bases; junction bases outside the gene matches: 5. This CDR3 has 16 amino acids. Germline loops: CDR1 SGHTA, CDR2 FQGNSA. The CDR3 protein is CASSLVASGATDTQYF. The CDR3 DNA follows: TGTGCCAGCAGCTTAGTAGCTAGCGGGGCAACAGATACGCAGTATTTT.

J is TRBJ2-2 and V is TRBV19; D unclear. The V gene lost 6 bases and the J gene lost 7 bases, with 12 bases spanning the gap. The CDR3 extends over 13 amino acids. CDR1 and CDR2 from the germline V gene are LNHDA and SQIVND (reference sequence). The CDR3 sequence is CASSPTWSGELFF. CDR3 DNA: TGTGCCAGTAGCCCAACCTGGAGCGGGGAGCTGTTTTTT.

V and J are TRBV15 and TRBJ1-2, with D possibly being TRBD1 (6 bases). The CDR3 is 14 amino acids. Per germline, CDR1 LNHNV and CDR2 YYDKDF (reference sequence). V was trimmed by 4 bases and J by 4 bases, leaving 13 bases between them. Here the CDR3 reads CATSTSRGLYGYTF. DNA for the CDR3: TGTGCCACCAGCACAAGCAGGGGTCTCTATGGCTACACCTTC. Together with reference TRBV15 and TRBJ1-2, the CDR3 gives the full variable domain: DAMVIQNPRYQVTQFGKPVTLSCSQTLNHNVMYWYQQKSSQAPKLLFHYYDKDFNNEADTPDNFQSRRPNTSFCFLDIRSPGLGDTAMYLCATSTSRGLYGYTFGSGTRLTVV.

V is TRBV9 and J is TRBJ2-1; 7 nucleotides agree with TRBD2. Germline V gene lookup returns CDR1 SGDLS and CDR2 YYNGEE. The V gene end was trimmed by 4 bases and the J gene end by 2 bases; junction bases not matched to a gene: 6. The CDR3 is 15 amino acids. The CDR3 DNA follows: TGTGCCAGCAGCTCATCTGGGGGGGCCTACAATGAGCAGTTCTTC. Encoded protein: CASSSSGGAYNEQFF.

J is TRBJ1-1 and V is TRBV30, with D possibly matching TRBD1 (6 bases). Germline V lookup: CDR1 GTSNPN, CDR2 SVGIG (reference sequence). This CDR3 has 13 residues. V lost 2 bases to trimming and J lost 7 bases, with 14 bases between them. The DNA of the CDR3 is TGTGCCTGGAGTAGGGGGATTTCGGATGAAGCTTTCTTT. Translation gives CAWSRGISDEAFF.

The genes are TRBV2 and TRBJ1-3; D perhaps matches TRBD1 (5 bases). The V end lost 6 bases, the J end lost 4 bases, and 22 bases lay between the germline ends. The CDR3 is 17 amino acids. From germline, CDR1 is SNHLY and CDR2 FYNNEI. In DNA, the CDR3 is TGTGCCAGCAGCGCCTCCAGGGTAAATCCTTCCGGAAACACCATATATTTT. It specifies CASSASRVNPSGNTIYF.

Comments on this clone: This same CDR3 is encoded by further DNA sequences in the sample. This rearrangement joins TRBV12-3 or TRBV12-4 to TRBJ1-1; possible D gene TRBD1, 6 bases. The V end lost 6 bases, the J end lost 1 base, and 9 bases lay between the germline ends. The CDR3 is made up of 13 amino acids. The DNA of the CDR3 is TGTGCCAGCAGCATGACAGGGAACACTGAAGCTTTCTTT. This translates into CASSMTGNTEAFF.

The chain links TRBV5-4 to TRBJ2-3; D unresolved. Deletions cut 3 bases from V and 6 bases from J, with 5 bases between. CDR3 length equals 11 residues. Germline CDR1 reads SGHNT; CDR2 reads YYREEE (reference sequence). DNA for the CDR3: TGTGCCAGCAGCTCCTTCGATACGCAGTATTTT. This sequence encodes CASSSFDTQYF.

This clone was counted between two and nine times. The gene calls are TRBV28 and TRBJ1-5; tentatively, D is TRBD1 (5 bases). Trimming stripped 5 bases from V and 5 bases from J, with 13 bases between. The CDR3 is 14 amino acids. Germline CDR1 reads MDHEN; CDR2 reads SYDVKM. The CDR3 DNA follows: TGTGCCAGCAGTCTAGGGTGGGGGGATCAGCCCCAGCATTTT. This codes for CASSLGWGDQPQHF.

The rearrangement uses TRBV5-1 and TRBJ2-1; tentatively, D is TRBD1 (5 bases). Trimming stripped 3 bases from V and 5 bases from J, with 18 bases between. CDR1 and CDR2 from the germline V gene are SGHRS and YFSETQ. The CDR3 spans 16 residues. The DNA of the CDR3 is TGCGCCAGCAGCTCAACGTACAGGCTAAGCGACAATGAGCAGTTCTTC. Amino acids: CASSSTYRLSDNEQFF.

This sequence joins TRBV5-1 and TRBJ1-1; no clear D gene. CDR1 is SGHRS and CDR2 is YFSETQ in the germline V gene. Trimming left V 7 bases short and J 2 bases short, with 12 bases between. This CDR3 has 13 residues. CDR3 coding DNA: TGCGCCAGCTTATCGGACTTAAACACTGAAGCTTTCTTT. Its protein is CASLSDLNTEAFF.

The V call is TRBV19, the J call TRBJ1-1; D possibly corresponds to TRBD1 (5 bases). CDR3 size: 13 residues. Trimming removed 3 bases from V and 5 bases from J, with 10 bases in between. Looked up from germline, CDR1 is LNHDA and CDR2 is SQIVND (reference sequence). CDR3 sequence reads: CASSISAGTEAFF. In DNA, the CDR3 is TGTGCCAGTAGTATTAGTGCAGGGACTGAAGCTTTCTTT.

The chain uses TRBV27 and TRBJ2-3; 7 nucleotides align to TRBD1. The junction had 8 bases not matched to a gene; V was cut back by 4 bases and J by 4 bases. The germline CDR1 and CDR2 sequences are MNHEY and SMNVEV (reference sequence). The CDR3 is 15 residues long. CDR3 sequence reads: CASSSPGQTPDTQYF. The CDR3 DNA reads as TGTGCCAGCAGTTCCCCGGGACAGACCCCAGATACGCAGTATTTT.

The chain combines TRBV7-2 with TRBJ2-7; TRBD2 aligns across 9 bases. This CDR3 is 18 amino acids long. Germline CDR1 reads SGHTA; CDR2 reads FQGNSA. J lost 0 bases, V lost 5 bases, and 14 bases had no gene match. For the CDR3, the DNA is TGTGCCAGCAGCCCCCTCGGAGCGGGAGGACGACTCTCCTACGAGCAGTACTTC. Its translation: CASSPLGAGGRLSYEQYF.

CDR3 DNA: TGTGCCAGCAGCTTAGCCACAGGGGCCAGCAGAGGGGAGCAGTTCTTC. Protein product: CASSLATGASRGEQFF. This chain connects TRBV7-9 to TRBJ2-1; 7 bases match TRBD1. The length of the CDR3 is 16 residues. V shed 0 bases and J 10 bases; nucleotides not matched to a gene: 12. The V gene's germline CDR1 is SEHNR and CDR2 FQNEAQ (reference sequence).